This entry is about one T cell receptor (beta chain). The antigen remains undetermined. Trimming stripped 11 bases from V and 6 bases from J, with 12 bases between. Per the germline V gene, CDR1 is ENHRY and CDR2 is SYGVKD. The CDR3 loop spans 11 amino acids. This specimen comes from a study of blood T cells in healthy people across ages. Study results and limitations: Diversity was higher, and naive CD4+ cells more numerous, in long-lived donors than in aged donors. Correlation between TCR beta diversity and naive T cell percentage was strong.

Primers used in a second PCR of about 7 to 12 cycles were a sample-barcoded 5' primer and a J-beta primer mix. Template switching added a 12-random-nucleotide identifier to every cDNA molecule. TCRdb itself ran the 5' RACE reads through MiXCR, one entry per CDR3 protein. The sample has some 710,000 distinct CDR3 sequences, 20% to 25% seen once. The sequence was obtained from a man aged 65 to 85 in good health. The chain has TRBV10-3 and TRBJ2-3; D gene unclear. Sequencing input: blood. CDR3 DNA sequence: TGTGCCTCGGGCGGCGCCGATACGCAGTATTTT. Its protein is CASGGADTQYF.